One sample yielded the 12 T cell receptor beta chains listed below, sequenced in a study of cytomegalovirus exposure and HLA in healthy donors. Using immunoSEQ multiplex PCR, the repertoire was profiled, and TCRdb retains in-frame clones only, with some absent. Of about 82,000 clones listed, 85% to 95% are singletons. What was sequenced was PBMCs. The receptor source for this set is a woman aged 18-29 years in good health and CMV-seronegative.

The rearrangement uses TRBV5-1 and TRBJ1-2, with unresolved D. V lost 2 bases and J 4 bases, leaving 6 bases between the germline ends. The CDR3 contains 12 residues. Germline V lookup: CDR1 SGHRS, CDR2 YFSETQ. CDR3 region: CASSFYSYGYTF. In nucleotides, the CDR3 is TGCGCCAGCAGCTTTTACAGCTATGGCTACACCTTC.

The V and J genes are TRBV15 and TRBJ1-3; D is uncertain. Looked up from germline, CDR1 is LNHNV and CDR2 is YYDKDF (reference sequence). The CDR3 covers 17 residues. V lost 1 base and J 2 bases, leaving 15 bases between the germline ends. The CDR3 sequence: CATSRVGQAVPGNTIYF. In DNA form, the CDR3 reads TGTGCCACCAGCAGAGTTGGGCAAGCCGTGCCTGGAAACACCATATATTTT.

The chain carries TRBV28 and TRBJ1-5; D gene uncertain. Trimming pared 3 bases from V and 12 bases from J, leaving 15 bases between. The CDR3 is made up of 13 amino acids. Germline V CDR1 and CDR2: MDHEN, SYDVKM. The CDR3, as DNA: TGTGCCAGCAGTTTCCGGGGTGACGAGCTCCAGCATTTT. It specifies CASSFRGDELQHF. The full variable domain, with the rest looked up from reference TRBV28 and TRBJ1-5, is DVKVTQSSRYLVKRTGEKVFLECVQDMDHENMFWYRQDPGLGLRLIYFSYDVKMKEKGDIPEGYSVSREKKERFSLILESASTNQTSMYLCASSFRGDELQHFGDGTRLSIL.

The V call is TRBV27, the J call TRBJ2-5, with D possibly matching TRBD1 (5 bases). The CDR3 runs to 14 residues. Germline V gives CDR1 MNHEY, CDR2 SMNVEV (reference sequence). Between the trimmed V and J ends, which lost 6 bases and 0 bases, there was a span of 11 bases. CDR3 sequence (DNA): TGTGCCAGCAGGATGGGGCGTTACCAAGAGACCCAGTACTTC. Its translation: CASRMGRYQETQYF.

The CDR3 reads CASSYDRANGYTF. CDR3 DNA: TGTGCCAGCAGTTACGACAGGGCAAATGGCTACACCTTC. The V call is TRBV6-5, the J call TRBJ1-2; 7 positions match TRBD1. There are 13 residues in the CDR3. CDR1 is MNHEY, CDR2 SVGAGI, per germline. Trimming removed 2 bases from V and 6 bases from J; junction bases left unmatched: 3.

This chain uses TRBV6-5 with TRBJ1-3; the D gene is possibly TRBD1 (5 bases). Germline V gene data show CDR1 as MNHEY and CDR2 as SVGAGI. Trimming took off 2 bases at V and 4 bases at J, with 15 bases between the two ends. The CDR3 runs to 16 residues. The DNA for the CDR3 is TGTGCCAGCAGTTACCAGGGAAACCTTGCCGGAAACACCATATATTTT. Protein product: CASSYQGNLAGNTIYF.

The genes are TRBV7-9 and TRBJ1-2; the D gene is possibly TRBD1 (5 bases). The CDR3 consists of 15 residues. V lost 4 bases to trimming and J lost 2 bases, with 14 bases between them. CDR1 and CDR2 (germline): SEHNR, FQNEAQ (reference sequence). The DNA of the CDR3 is TGTGCCAGCAGCTCCTCGCAGACAGTCAACTATGGCTACACCTTC. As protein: CASSSSQTVNYGYTF.

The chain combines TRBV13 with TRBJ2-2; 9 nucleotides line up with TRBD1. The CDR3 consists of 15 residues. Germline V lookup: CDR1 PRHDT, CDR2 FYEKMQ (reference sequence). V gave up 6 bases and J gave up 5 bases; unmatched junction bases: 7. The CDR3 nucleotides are TGTGCCAGCAGACTACAGGGGGCGGCTACCGGGGAGCTGTTTTTT. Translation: CASRLQGAATGELFF.

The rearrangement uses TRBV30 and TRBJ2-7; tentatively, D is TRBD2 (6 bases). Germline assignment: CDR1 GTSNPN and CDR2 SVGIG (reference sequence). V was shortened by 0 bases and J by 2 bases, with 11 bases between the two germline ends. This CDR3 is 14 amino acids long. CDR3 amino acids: CAWSVRRGPYEQYF. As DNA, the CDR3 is TGTGCCTGGAGTGTACGGCGGGGACCCTACGAGCAGTACTTC. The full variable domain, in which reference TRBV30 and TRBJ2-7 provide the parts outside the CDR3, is SQTIHQWPATLVQPVGSPLSLECTVEGTSNPNLYWYRQAAGRGLQLLFYSVGIGQISSEVPQNLSASRPQDRQFILSSKKLLLSDSGFYLCAWSVRRGPYEQYFGPGTRLTVT.

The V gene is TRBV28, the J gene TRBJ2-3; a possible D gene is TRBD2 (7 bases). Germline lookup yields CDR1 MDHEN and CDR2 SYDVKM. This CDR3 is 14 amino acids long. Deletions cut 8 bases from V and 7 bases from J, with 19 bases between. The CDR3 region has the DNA TGTGCCAGCGACTCCCGAGGGAGGGGGAATACGCAGTATTTT. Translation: CASDSRGRGNTQYF.

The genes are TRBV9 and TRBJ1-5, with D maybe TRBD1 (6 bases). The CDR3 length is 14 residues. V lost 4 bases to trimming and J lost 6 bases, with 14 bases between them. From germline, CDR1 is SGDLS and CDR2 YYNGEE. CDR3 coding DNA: TGTGCCAGCAGCCGCGGGGGGGCTGTTCAGCCCCAGCATTTT. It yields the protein CASSRGGAVQPQHF.

CDR3 coding DNA: TGCGCCAGCAGCCCAAGCGTGCCGGGAGGCCCAGATACGCAGTATTTT. As protein: CASSPSVPGGPDTQYF. The chain joins TRBV4-3 to TRBJ2-3; 7 bases agree with TRBD2. Germline values: CDR1 LGHNA, CDR2 YSLEER. The CDR3 spans 16 residues. V dropped 4 bases and J dropped 4; count of bases not matched to a gene: 11.